This T cell receptor (beta chain) was profiled in a study of blood T cell repertoires in COVID-19. Background on the study: Spain, Italy and the United States supplied samples that represented acute and convalescent COVID-19.

The method was immunoSEQ multiplex PCR; TCRdb's version includes in-frame clones alone and lacks a portion of them. The repertoire holds hundreds of thousands of clones, with approximately 85% as singletons. Germline-derived CDR1 and CDR2 are MNHEY and SVGAGI. With 11 bases removed from V and 3 bases from J, the gap between germline ends came to 13 bases. This CDR3 spans 12 amino acids. Sequencing was performed on peripheral blood. The chain employs TRBV6-5 and TRBJ1-2; tentative D call: TRBD1 (6 bases). This receptor was identified in a man in his fifties with COVID-19, enrolled during active disease. Here the CDR3 DNA reads TGTGCCTCAGTGAGGACAGACTATGGCTACACCTTC. Encoded protein: CASVRTDYGYTF.